This T cell receptor beta chain was obtained from a study of cytomegalovirus exposure and HLA in healthy donors. CDR3 length: 16 residues. Trimming pared 1 base from V and 3 bases from J, leaving 12 bases between. Germline loops: CDR1 SGHTA, CDR2 FQGNSA. Broader study findings: The presence/absence work took it that sequencing depth was about the same across donors.

PCR employed 60 Vbeta and 13 Jbeta primers. Here immunoSEQ multiplex PCR was the method, and the copy in TCRdb shows in-frame clones only, minus some. There are over 75,000 clones in the sample; just over 65% occur only once, and 2.1% lies in the top ten. This clone was recorded a few times. What it recognizes is unknown. This TCR derives from a man aged 25 to 40 in good health and CMV-seronegative. The material sequenced was PBMCs. The J gene is TRBJ1-4, the V gene TRBV7-2, with a weak D call TRBD1 (6 bases). The CDR3 sequence is CASSLELGAANEKLFF. As DNA, the CDR3 is TGTGCCAGCAGCTTAGAGCTGGGGGCTGCTAATGAAAAACTGTTTTTT.